A selection of T cell receptor beta chains follows, all from one sample in a study of vaccination and CD4 T cells after COVID-19. TCRdb called the PCR reads again in MiXCR, with one record for every CDR3 protein. The sample gives more than 35,000 distinct CDR3 sequences, under 45% of which show up once; about 5.3% is in the top ten. The source was CD4+ T cells from blood, collected about 7 months after SARS-CoV-2 vaccination. The receptors were sampled from a human donor who had recovered from COVID-19. Both conserved end residues are part of each CDR3. D genes are given only for firm matches. The size entry is marked missing in some rows and otherwise reads once, few, many or a size class.

J gene | D gene | V gene | clone size | CDR3 protein | CDR3 DNA
TRBJ2-2 | NA | TRBV24-1 | few | CATSSTPWTGELFF | TGTGCCACCTCCTCAACCCCTTGGACCGGGGAGCTGTTTTTT
TRBJ2-1 | NA | TRBV27 | few | CASTPVAGRTRDEQFF | TGTGCCAGCACCCCCGTGGCGGGGCGTACCAGGGATGAGCAGTTCTTC
TRBJ2-1 | NA | TRBV6-1 | few | CASRKSYNEQFF | TGTGCCAGCAGGAAAAGTTACAATGAGCAGTTCTTC
TRBJ2-7 | TRBD2 | TRBV19 | few | CASSSLPGLRSSYEQYF | TGTGCCAGTAGTTCCCTGCCGGGACTAAGAAGTTCCTACGAGCAGTACTTC
TRBJ1-5 | NA | TRBV2 | few | CASSESFGNQPQHF | TGTGCCAGCAGTGAATCATTTGGAAATCAGCCCCAGCATTTT
TRBJ1-1 | TRBD1 | TRBV18 | NA | CASSPEGAGEAFF | TGTGCCAGCTCTCCCGAGGGGGCGGGAGAAGCTTTCTTT
TRBJ1-5 | TRBD1 | TRBV20-1 | NA | CSARDRGLRAQHF | TGCAGTGCTCGGGACAGGGGGCTTCGGGCCCAGCATTTT
TRBJ1-2 | NA | TRBV20-1 | few | CSARVGRTLNGYTF | TGCAGTGCTAGAGTGGGCAGAACCCTAAATGGCTACACCTTC
TRBJ2-1 | NA | TRBV6-1 | few | CASSVYRSDNEQFF | TGTGCCAGCAGTGTGTACAGAAGCGACAATGAGCAGTTCTTC
TRBJ2-7 | NA | TRBV6-1 | few | CASSDVADQLLRGDEQYF | TGTGCCAGCAGTGACGTAGCAGATCAGCTCCTGAGGGGGGACGAGCAGTACTTC
TRBJ2-1 | NA | TRBV7-9 | NA | CASSLGQAFSNEQFF | TGTGCCAGCAGCTTAGGCCAAGCGTTCTCCAATGAGCAGTTCTTC
TRBJ2-3 | NA | TRBV7-8 | NA | CASSLRSDTQYF | TGTGCCAGCAGCCTTCGGTCGGATACGCAGTATTTT
TRBJ2-7 | TRBD1 | TRBV6-2/TRBV6-3 | NA | CASSYSVGTATYEQYF | TGTGCCAGCAGTTACTCGGTCGGGACAGCTACCTACGAGCAGTACTTC
TRBJ1-5 | NA | TRBV19 | NA | CASRHTVRRYQPQHF | TGTGCCAGTAGACATACCGTCAGGAGATATCAGCCCCAGCATTTT
TRBJ1-6 | NA | TRBV15 | NA | CATSRDRDNSPLHF | TGTGCCACCAGCAGAGACAGGGATAATTCACCCCTCCACTTT
TRBJ2-7 | TRBD2 | TRBV7-6 | NA | CASSPRTSALGQYF | TGTGCCAGCAGCCCCCGGACTAGCGCTCTCGGGCAGTACTTC
TRBJ1-5 | NA | TRBV28 | NA | CASSPGKGGNQPQHF | TGTGCCAGCAGCCCAGGGAAGGGTGGCAATCAGCCCCAGCATTTT
TRBJ2-5 | NA | TRBV28 | NA | CASSLWDSQETQYF | TGTGCCAGCAGTTTATGGGACAGTCAAGAGACCCAGTACTTC
TRBJ1-1 | TRBD1 | TRBV24-1 | few | CATSDSAGGNTEAFF | TGTGCCACCAGTGATTCGGCAGGGGGGAACACTGAAGCTTTCTTT
TRBJ2-1 | TRBD2 | TRBV28 | NA | CASSLSGGGRVEQFF | TGTGCCAGCAGTTTATCGGGAGGTGGCCGGGTTGAGCAGTTCTTC
TRBJ2-2 | NA | TRBV24-1 | few | CATVDGNTGELFF | TGTGCCACGGTCGACGGGAACACCGGGGAGCTGTTTTTT
TRBJ2-3 | TRBD2 | TRBV6-1 | NA | CASSGSSGMDTQYF | TGTGCCAGCAGTGGATCTAGCGGGATGGATACGCAGTATTTT
TRBJ2-3 | NA | TRBV2 | NA | CASGPSSDTQYF | TGTGCCAGCGGACCATCCTCAGATACGCAGTATTTT
TRBJ2-2 | NA | TRBV15 | NA | CATSGSIGELFF | TGTGCCACCAGCGGGTCAATCGGGGAGCTGTTTTTT
TRBJ2-7 | TRBD2 | TRBV20-1 | NA | CSARSLAGDAKQYF | TGCAGTGCTAGGTCGCTAGCGGGAGACGCGAAGCAGTACTTC
TRBJ2-5 | TRBD2 | TRBV4-1 | NA | CASSQDGTSRETQYF | TGCGCCAGCAGCCAAGATGGGACTAGCAGAGAGACCCAGTACTTC
TRBJ2-5 | NA | TRBV28 | few | CASSFTIGTQYF | TGTGCCAGCAGTTTCACTATAGGGACCCAGTACTTC
TRBJ2-1 | NA | TRBV7-9 | NA | CASGVRTYNEQFF | TGTGCCAGCGGGGTGCGGACTTACAATGAGCAGTTCTTC
TRBJ2-5 | TRBD2 | TRBV6-1 | NA | CASSEGGVETQYF | TGTGCCAGCAGTGAGGGGGGGGTAGAGACCCAGTACTTC
TRBJ1-2 | NA | TRBV15 | few | CATSRDIGEGYGYTF | TGTGCCACCAGCAGAGATATAGGAGAAGGCTATGGCTACACCTTC
TRBJ2-1 | NA | TRBV7-3 | NA | CASSYRGDYNEQFF | TGTGCCAGCAGCTATCGAGGGGATTACAATGAGCAGTTCTTC
TRBJ2-5 | TRBD2 | TRBV5-4 | NA | CASSLAGGAETQYF | TGTGCCAGCAGCTTGGCGGGAGGGGCGGAGACCCAGTACTTC
TRBJ2-5 | NA | TRBV25-1 | NA | CASPVAQYF | TGTGCCAGCCCCGTCGCCCAGTACTTC
TRBJ2-1 | TRBD2 | TRBV7-3 | NA | CASSLIAGGYNEQFF | TGTGCCAGCAGCTTAATAGCGGGAGGGTACAATGAGCAGTTCTTC
TRBJ2-2 | NA | TRBV6-5 | few | CASSYAVAAANTGELFF | TGTGCCAGCAGTTACGCGGTAGCGGCAGCGAACACCGGGGAGCTGTTTTTT
TRBJ1-5 | NA | TRBV4-2 | few | CASSQEVGLGNQPQHF | TGTGCCAGCAGCCAAGAGGTCGGGCTGGGCAATCAGCCCCAGCATTTT
TRBJ2-7 | NA | TRBV15 | few | CATSYGGIGAEQYF | TGTGCCACCAGCTACGGCGGGATAGGAGCCGAGCAGTACTTC
TRBJ2-5 | NA | TRBV20-1 | few | CSARLSARTAQYF | TGCAGTGCTAGGTTGAGTGCTCGTACGGCCCAGTACTTC
TRBJ2-7 | NA | TRBV7-8 | NA | CASSLASGGVYEQYF | TGTGCCAGCAGCTTAGCGAGTGGGGGAGTCTACGAGCAGTACTTC
TRBJ1-5 | NA | TRBV6-2/TRBV6-3 | NA | CASRKTDTRYSNQPQHF | TGTGCCAGCAGAAAGACGGATACACGATATAGCAATCAGCCCCAGCATTTT
TRBJ2-5 | NA | TRBV7-2 | NA | CASSLAFQETQYF | TGTGCCAGCAGCTTAGCATTCCAAGAGACCCAGTACTTC
TRBJ2-1 | NA | TRBV27 | NA | CASSLRPQGPGEQFF | TGTGCCAGCAGTCTTAGGCCACAGGGTCCGGGTGAGCAGTTCTTC
TRBJ2-7 | NA | TRBV19 | few | CASSNMDEQCF | TGTGCCAGTAGTAACATGGACGAGCAGTGCTTC
TRBJ1-2 | NA | TRBV11-2 | NA | CASSPLRFDNYGYTF | TGTGCCAGCAGCCCCCTGAGATTCGATAACTATGGCTACACCTTC
TRBJ2-3 | TRBD2 | TRBV20-1 | few | CSASLAGVTDTQYF | TGCAGTGCTAGTCTCGCGGGGGTCACAGATACGCAGTATTTT
TRBJ2-7 | TRBD1 | TRBV6-5 | few | CASSYSRGRHEQYF | TGTGCCAGCAGTTACTCGAGGGGGCGTCACGAGCAGTACTTC
TRBJ2-2 | NA | TRBV15 | NA | CATSSWRANTGELFF | TGTGCCACCAGTTCGTGGCGCGCGAACACCGGGGAGCTGTTTTTT
TRBJ1-5 | NA | TRBV19 | few | CASSIRGDLNQPQHF | TGTGCCAGTTCTATCCGGGGGGACCTTAATCAGCCCCAGCATTTT
TRBJ1-5 | NA | TRBV19 | NA | CASSLKIQRVRSQHF | TGTGCCAGTAGCCTAAAAATACAACGGGTTAGGTCCCAGCATTTT
TRBJ2-7 | NA | TRBV19 | few | CASSITGSYEQYF | TGTGCCAGTAGTATAACAGGATCCTACGAGCAGTACTTC
TRBJ2-6 | NA | TRBV6-2/TRBV6-3 | NA | CASSYVGAGANVLTF | TGTGCCAGCAGTTACGTAGGGGCCGGGGCCAACGTCCTGACTTTC
TRBJ2-3 | TRBD1 | TRBV6-1 | NA | CASRGTGHGDTQYF | TGTGCCAGCAGGGGGACAGGGCATGGAGATACGCAGTATTTT
TRBJ1-2 | NA | TRBV2 | few | CASTLWESSPNYGYTF | TGTGCCAGCACGCTATGGGAGTCAAGCCCAAACTATGGCTACACCTTC
TRBJ2-5 | TRBD1 | TRBV5-4 | NA | CASSSPRGQGETQYF | TGTGCCAGCAGCTCACCCAGGGGACAGGGAGAGACCCAGTACTTC